The 24 T cell receptor beta chains below come from one sample, sequenced in a study of technical replicates of blood from several donors. TCRdb's table, derived via immunoSEQ multiplex PCR, lists solely in-frame clones and lacks some. Counted here are about 56,000 clones, roughly 95% occurring once; the ten biggest clones make up about 3%. The sample taken for sequencing was PBMCs. Receptor source: a human donor in good health. Some clones in this sample may be carry-over from other donors' samples.

The chain is built from TRBV7-9 and TRBJ1-1; no reliable D call. V was clipped by 1 base and J by 2 bases, with 5 bases between them. Germline V CDR1 and CDR2: SEHNR, FQNEAQ (reference sequence). This CDR3 contains 13 residues. CDR3 in amino acids: CASSLGRNTEAFF. CDR3 DNA: TGTGCCAGCAGCTTAGGGAGAAACACTGAAGCTTTCTTT.

The chain combines TRBV5-4 with TRBJ2-3, with a possible D match to TRBD2 (6 bases). The CDR3 has 16 residues. Trimming stripped 3 bases from V and 6 bases from J, with 20 bases between. Germline V gene data show CDR1 as SGHNT and CDR2 as YYREEE (reference sequence). CDR3 sequence reads: CASSSTGTALSDTQYF. DNA of the CDR3: TGTGCCAGCAGCTCCACCGGGACTGCCCTTTCGGATACGCAGTATTTT.

The chain combines TRBV12-5 with TRBJ2-7, with 11 bases that match TRBD1. This CDR3 has 15 amino acids. Germline CDR1 is LGHNT and CDR2 is FRNRAP. After removal of 7 bases from V and 6 bases from J, the junction contained 11 bases not matched to a gene. DNA of the CDR3: TGTGCTAGTGACCCGCCGGGACAGGGGGTTGCCGAGCAGTACTTC. As protein: CASDPPGQGVAEQYF.

The chain uses TRBV7-6 and TRBJ1-1; 8 bases are shared with TRBD1. The J segment lost 1 base and the V segment lost 4 bases, leaving 2 bases of the junction unmatched. Germline V gene data show CDR1 as SGHVS and CDR2 as FNYEAQ. The CDR3 extends over 14 amino acids. The chain's CDR3 is CASSSGQGNTEAFF. The CDR3 bases are TGTGCCAGCAGCTCCGGACAGGGGAACACTGAAGCTTTCTTT.

The chain has TRBV6-1 and TRBJ2-7; 9 nucleotides match TRBD2. The CDR3 has 12 residues. Per germline, CDR1 MNHNS and CDR2 SASEGT. The V segment lost 6 bases and the J segment 3 bases; nucleotides outside the gene matches: 0. CDR3 protein: CASRTSGYEQYF. CDR3 bases: TGTGCCAGCAGGACTAGCGGCTACGAGCAGTACTTC.

The chain joins TRBV10-2 to TRBJ1-4, with TRBD1 matching 8 bases. CDR3 length equals 15 residues. V lost 5 bases to trimming and J lost 3 bases; unmatched junction nucleotides: 5. The germline V gene has CDR1 WSHSY and CDR2 SAAADI. DNA for the CDR3: TGCGCCAGCAGTAGCGACAGGGGATCTAATGAAAAACTGTTTTTT. As protein: CASSSDRGSNEKLFF.

The V and J genes are TRBV2 and TRBJ1-2; no definite D call. The CDR3 is 14 amino acids. Deletions cut 6 bases from V and 5 bases from J, with 16 bases between. Germline CDR1 SNHLY, CDR2 FYNNEI. In DNA, the CDR3 is TGTGCCAGCAGCGGAGAGGGTGGTGGGTATGGCTACACCTTC. Translated, it gives CASSGEGGGYGYTF.

The chain employs TRBV19 and TRBJ2-3, with D maybe TRBD2 (5 bases). The CDR3 loop spans 13 amino acids. Trimming took 3 bases from V and 8 from J, leaving 12 bases between them. The germline CDR1 and CDR2 sequences are LNHDA and SQIVND (reference sequence). The CDR3 region is CASSILQEGTQYF. In nucleotides, the CDR3 is TGTGCCAGTAGTATCCTCCAAGAGGGTACGCAGTATTTT.

The chain is built from TRBV7-3 and TRBJ2-5; 8 nucleotides align to TRBD2. Germline V gene data show CDR1 as SGHTA and CDR2 as FQGTGA. The CDR3 length is 14 residues. Trimming cost V 6 bases and J 1 base; bases outside gene matches: 4. CDR3 loop: CASSQGLAQETQYF. In DNA, the CDR3 is TGTGCCAGCAGTCAAGGACTAGCCCAAGAGACCCAGTACTTC.

The chain is built from TRBV7-8 and TRBJ1-3; perhaps TRBD1 as D (5 bases). The CDR3 is made up of 14 amino acids. CDR1 is SGHVS, CDR2 FQNEAQ, per germline. Trimming took off 5 bases at V and 1 base at J, with 9 bases between the two ends. CDR3 in DNA: TGTGCCAGCAGCCTCGGGGGTTCTGGAAACACCATATATTTT. Residues: CASSLGGSGNTIYF.

The genes are TRBV2 and TRBJ1-6; TRBD1 aligns across 9 bases. CDR3 length: 15 amino acids. Trimming removed 6 bases from V and 8 bases from J; junction bases left unmatched: 8. Germline V gene lookup returns CDR1 SNHLY and CDR2 FYNNEI. CDR3 amino acids: CASSADRGGYSPLHF. The CDR3 nucleotides are TGTGCCAGCAGCGCGGACAGGGGTGGGTATTCACCCCTCCACTTT.

This sequence joins TRBV5-1 and TRBJ1-1, with D perhaps TRBD1 (5 bases). Trimming removed 2 bases at V and 1 base at J, with 9 bases between. In germline, CDR1 is SGHRS, CDR2 YFSETQ. The CDR3 loop spans 14 amino acids. CDR3 in amino acids: CASSFDGGNTEAFF. CDR3 sequence (DNA): TGCGCCAGCAGCTTTGACGGGGGGAACACTGAAGCTTTCTTT.

The chain employs TRBV7-9 and TRBJ2-2; TRBD1 agrees at 7 bases. The CDR3 totals 14 residues. The V and J ends lost 2 bases and 7 bases, in that order; junction bases with no gene match: 4. The germline V gene has CDR1 SEHNR and CDR2 FQNEAQ (reference sequence). CDR3 protein: CASSLPGGGGELFF. In DNA, the CDR3 is TGTGCCAGCAGCTTACCAGGGGGTGGCGGGGAGCTGTTTTTT.

V and J are TRBV6-1 and TRBJ2-7; D gene uncertain. The V end lost 3 bases, the J end lost 0 bases, and 9 bases lay between the germline ends. CDR1 is MNHNS, CDR2 SASEGT, per germline. The CDR3 contains 14 residues. The CDR3 DNA reads as TGTGCCAGCAGTGATCTGCGGAACTCCTACGAGCAGTACTTC. The encoded protein is CASSDLRNSYEQYF.

The rearrangement uses TRBV30 and TRBJ1-6; TRBD1 agrees at 7 bases. The trim removed 8 bases at V and 3 bases at J, leaving 7 bases unmatched. The germline gives CDR1 GTSNPN, CDR2 SVGIG (reference sequence). The CDR3 totals 14 residues. CDR3 sequence (DNA): TGTGCCCTAGGATGGGACAGCTATAATTCACCCCTCCACTTT. Residues: CALGWDSYNSPLHF.

The genes are TRBV6-6 and TRBJ1-5, with TRBD1 identical over 9 bases. This CDR3 is built from 13 residues. CDR1 and CDR2 from the germline V gene are MNHNY and SVGAGI (reference sequence). V was clipped by 5 bases and J by 7 bases; unmatched bases: 3. DNA for the CDR3: TGTGCCAGCAGTCGGGACAGGGAACAGCCCCAGCATTTT. This gives the protein CASSRDREQPQHF.

In its sample, this clone was seen once. The chain employs TRBV4-3 and TRBJ1-5; D gene uncertain. Trimming took off 0 bases at V and 6 bases at J, with 18 bases between the two ends. This CDR3 comprises 17 residues. CDR1 LGHNA and CDR2 YSLEER come from the germline V gene. The CDR3 region has the DNA TGCGCCAGCAGCCAAGATTTAGGAGCTACTAGGGTTCAGCCCCAGCATTTT. Translating it yields CASSQDLGATRVQPQHF.

The chain has TRBV7-9 and TRBJ2-2; 7 bases are a match to TRBD1. J gave up 5 bases and V 5 bases, and 5 bases lay outside the gene matches. In germline, CDR1 is SEHNR, CDR2 FQNEAQ (reference sequence). The CDR3 totals 14 residues. The CDR3, as DNA: TGTGCCAGCAGCGCTCGACAGGGTACCGGGGAGCTGTTTTTT. Its protein is CASSARQGTGELFF.

This chain uses TRBV5-6 with TRBJ2-1; D perhaps matches TRBD2 (5 bases). CDR1 is SGHDT and CDR2 is YYEEEE in the germline V gene. The CDR3 sequence is 14 residues long. Trimming cost V 6 bases and J 8 bases, with 18 bases left between them. CDR3 coding DNA: TGTGCCAGCATCCAATTATTAGCGTTGGATGAGCAGTTCTTC. This codes for CASIQLLALDEQFF.

The chain carries TRBV30 and TRBJ2-1, with 7 bases aligning to TRBD2. V lost 2 bases and J lost 4; bases outside the gene matches: 2. The CDR3 spans 13 residues. The V gene's germline CDR1 is GTSNPN and CDR2 SVGIG (reference sequence). The CDR3 loop is CAWSLAAYNEQFF. The DNA of the CDR3 is TGTGCCTGGAGTCTAGCGGCGTACAATGAGCAGTTCTTC.

This rearrangement joins TRBV7-2 to TRBJ2-1, with 10 bases fitting TRBD2. Losses at the gene ends were 2 bases for V and 7 bases for J; bases not matched to a gene: 5. This CDR3 contains 15 residues. CDR1 is SGHTA and CDR2 is FQGNSA in the germline V gene. The CDR3 coding sequence is TGTGCCAGCAGCTTAAGCGGGGGGGTGACAAATGAGCAGTTCTTC. Protein product: CASSLSGGVTNEQFF.

The chain employs TRBV4-2 and TRBJ2-7, with 13 positions matching TRBD2. This CDR3 contains 15 residues. The V gene's germline CDR1 is LGHNA and CDR2 YNFKEQ. The V segment lost 4 bases and the J segment 2 bases; nucleotides outside the gene matches: 2. The CDR3 nucleotides read TGTGCCAGCAGCCGAGGGACTAGCGGGGCCTACGAGCAGTACTTC. Translating gives CASSRGTSGAYEQYF.

This chain connects TRBV19 to TRBJ1-1; 7 bases map to TRBD1. This CDR3 contains 15 residues. Germline loops: CDR1 LNHDA, CDR2 SQIVND (reference sequence). Unmatched junction bases numbered 11, after V lost 6 bases and J lost 4 bases. The CDR3 DNA follows: TGTGCCAGTAGACCGCTTCGACAGGGCAGCACTGAAGCTTTCTTT. Translated: CASRPLRQGSTEAFF. Combining the CDR3 with reference TRBV19 and TRBJ1-1 gives the whole variable domain DGGITQSPKYLFRKEGQNVTLSCEQNLNHDAMYWYRQDPGQGLRLIYYSQIVNDFQKGDIAEGYSVSREKKESFPLTVTSAQKNPTAFYLCASRPLRQGSTEAFFGQGTRLTVV.

J is TRBJ2-7 and V is TRBV5-4; 8 bases fit TRBD1. The V gene end was trimmed by 0 bases and the J gene end by 0 bases; junction bases not matched to a gene: 5. The CDR3 is made up of 16 amino acids. The germline V gene encodes CDR1 SGHNT and CDR2 YYREEE (reference sequence). The CDR3 region has the DNA TGTGCCAGCAGCTTGGCAGGGGGCCTCTTCTCCTACGAGCAGTACTTC. Its protein is CASSLAGGLFSYEQYF.